One and the same sample provided the 17 T cell receptor beta chains below, sequenced in a study of T-cell reconstitution after alpha-beta-depleted transplantation in children. Unique molecular identifiers were incorporated during preparation of the TCRbeta library. TCRdb reprocessed the PCR reads via MiXCR and lists one record per CDR3 protein. The table lists 900,000 or so distinct CDR3 sequences, approximately 15% of them singletons. The sample in question was PBMCs, mostly from graft donor cells, obtained 360 days after TCRalphabeta/CD19-depleted stem cell transplant. These TCRs come from a male patient aged 5 to 17 who had a stem cell transplant for acute lymphoblastic leukemia, so the T cells may come from the graft donor.

In its sample, this clonotype was seen a few times. V gene TRBV5-1 combines with J gene TRBJ2-1; possibly TRBD2 for D (6 bases). Germline assignment: CDR1 SGHRS and CDR2 YFSETQ. CDR3 length: 14 residues. Trimming pared 0 bases from V and 7 bases from J, leaving 11 bases between. The DNA of the CDR3 is TGCGCCAGCAGCTTGGGCCTAGCGCCTAATGAGCAGTTCTTC. It translates to CASSLGLAPNEQFF.

The chain couples TRBV11-1 to TRBJ2-7, with 10 positions matching TRBD2. Per the germline V gene, CDR1 is SGHAT and CDR2 is FQDESV (reference sequence). The CDR3 is 19 residues long. J was trimmed by 0 bases and V by 5 bases; bases with no gene match: 16. CDR3 bases: TGTGCCAGCAGCCCAGCGAGAGGACTAGCGGTAACTAGCTCCTACGAGCAGTACTTC. Translated, it gives CASSPARGLAVTSSYEQYF.

The rearrangement links TRBV29-1 to TRBJ2-3; 7 bases line up with TRBD1. The germline CDR1 and CDR2 sequences are SQVTM and ANQGSEA. The CDR3 consists of 13 residues. Trimming at V came to 5 bases and at J to 3 bases, leaving 5 bases not matched to a gene. The CDR3 nucleotides are TGCAGCGTTTCCGGGACAGTTACAGATACGCAGTATTTT. Translation gives CSVSGTVTDTQYF.

This clonotype appeared once. The chain has TRBV27 and TRBJ1-5; 9 bases are shared with TRBD1. CDR3 size: 17 residues. Per germline, CDR1 MNHEY and CDR2 SMNVEV (reference sequence). The V and J ends lost 5 bases and 4 bases, in that order; junction bases with no gene match: 12. The CDR3 nucleotides are TGTGCCAGCAGTGTACGAACCGGGACAGGGCTAAATCAGCCCCAGCATTTT. Amino acids: CASSVRTGTGLNQPQHF.

This clonotype came up a few times. As DNA, the CDR3 is TGTGCCAGCAGCCTCCCTCTGCTGTTCTTC. Translating it yields CASSLPLLFF. This chain connects TRBV7-3 to TRBJ2-1; D gene ambiguous. The V end was cut by 5 bases, the J end by 15 bases, with 11 bases between. The CDR3 sequence is 10 residues long. The germline V gene encodes CDR1 SGHTA and CDR2 FQGTGA. The full variable domain, in which reference TRBV7-3 and TRBJ2-1 provide the parts outside the CDR3, is GAGVSQTPSNKVTEKGKYVELRCDPISGHTALYWYRQSLGQGPEFLIYFQGTGAADDSGLPNDRFFAVRPEGSVSTLKIQRTERGDSAVYLCASSLPLLFFGPGTRLTVL.

This clonotype was seen more than once but under ten times. V is TRBV19 and J is TRBJ2-3; D unresolved. CDR1 and CDR2 (germline): LNHDA, SQIVND (reference sequence). Trimming removed 3 bases at V and 5 bases at J, with 12 bases between. The CDR3 runs 14 residues. The CDR3 is CASSIGVWRDTQYF. The CDR3 nucleotides are TGTGCCAGTAGTATTGGGGTTTGGAGAGATACGCAGTATTTT.

The chain employs TRBV6-1 and TRBJ2-1, with TRBD2 matching 8 bases. Germline values: CDR1 MNHNS, CDR2 SASEGT. The V gene end was trimmed by 5 bases and the J gene end by 9 bases; junction bases not matched to a gene: 15. There are 16 residues in the CDR3. CDR3: CASSRQTSVGLREQFF. In nucleotides, the CDR3 is TGTGCCAGCAGTCGACAGACTAGCGTGGGGTTACGTGAGCAGTTCTTC.

This clonotype was seen only a few times. The chain combines TRBV6-1 with TRBJ1-5; perhaps TRBD1 as D (5 bases). Germline lookup yields CDR1 MNHNS and CDR2 SASEGT. The CDR3 has 17 residues. V lost 6 bases to trimming and J lost 3 bases, with 21 bases between them. CDR3 residues: CASSGMLGVHTNQPQHF. Written as DNA, the CDR3 is TGTGCCAGCAGCGGGATGTTGGGGGTGCACACCAATCAGCCCCAGCATTTT.

This clonotype was counted only a few times. J is TRBJ2-5 and V is TRBV6-5; 8 bases align to TRBD2. After removal of 7 bases from V and 4 bases from J, the junction contained 11 bases not matched to a gene. The V gene's germline CDR1 is MNHEY and CDR2 SVGAGI. CDR3 length: 15 amino acids. CDR3 nucleotides: TGTGCCAGCAATTTAAGGAGCGGGAGACCAGAGACCCAGTACTTC. Translation: CASNLRSGRPETQYF.

This clonotype has only one observation. This sequence joins TRBV6-5 and TRBJ2-5; TRBD2 matches at 12 bases. Germline V gene sequence: CDR1 MNHEY, CDR2 SVGAGI. V shed 2 bases, J shed 3 bases, and the junction held 1 base outside the gene matches. This CDR3 contains 15 residues. This CDR3 is CASSYGLAGKETQYF. As DNA, the CDR3 is TGTGCCAGCAGTTACGGACTAGCGGGAAAAGAGACCCAGTACTTC.

This clonotype was seen ten or more times. The chain recombines TRBV7-2 with TRBJ2-3; 16 bases are shared with TRBD2. V was clipped by 5 bases and J by 2 bases; unmatched bases: 4. Germline V CDR1 and CDR2: SGHTA, FQGNSA. This CDR3 has 17 amino acids. This chain's CDR3 is CASSKGLAGGPTDTQYF. Here the CDR3 DNA reads TGTGCCAGCAGCAAGGGACTAGCGGGAGGGCCCACAGATACGCAGTATTTT. The full variable domain, rest sourced from reference TRBV7-2 and TRBJ2-3, is GAGVSQSPSNKVTEKGKDVELRCDPISGHTALYWYRQSLGQGLEFLIYFQGNSAPDKSGLPSDRFSAERTGGSVSTLTIQRTQQEDSAVYLCASSKGLAGGPTDTQYFGPGTRLTVL.

The genes are TRBV2 and TRBJ2-3; D unclear. The germline V gene has CDR1 SNHLY and CDR2 FYNNEI. Deletions cut 7 bases from V and 0 bases from J, with 20 bases between. CDR3 size: 17 residues. In nucleotides, the CDR3 is TGTGCCAGCATGCCCACACAAGGGTGGGGTAGCACAGATACGCAGTATTTT. Protein: CASMPTQGWGSTDTQYF. Drawing the rest from reference TRBV2 and TRBJ2-3, the complete variable domain is EPEVTQTPSHQVTQMGQEVILRCVPISNHLYFYWYRQILGQKVEFLVSFYNNEISEKSEIFDDQFSVERPDGSNFTLKIRSTKLEDSAMYFCASMPTQGWGSTDTQYFGPGTRLTVL.

This clonotype turned up a few times. The J gene is TRBJ2-7, the V gene TRBV12-3 or TRBV12-4; TRBD2 might be the D (7 bases). V was clipped by 5 bases and J by 0 bases, with 23 bases between them. The CDR3 length is 18 residues. The CDR3, as DNA: TGTGCCAGCAGTCCGGGGGGAGGGGGTATAATGGGCTCCTACGAGCAGTACTTC. This translates into CASSPGGGGIMGSYEQYF.

The sample holds a few counts of this clonotype. This chain joins TRBV29-1 and TRBJ2-1; 10 positions match TRBD2. This CDR3 region has 12 residues. V dropped 5 bases and J dropped 10; count of bases not matched to a gene: 5. The germline V gene encodes CDR1 SQVTM and CDR2 ANQGSEA. CDR3 nucleotides: TGCAGCGTTTCTGGGACTAGCGTAGAGCAGTTCTTC. This codes for CSVSGTSVEQFF.

Concerning this clonotype: The conserved phenylalanine or tryptophan normally closing the CDR3 is absent here, so this likely arose from a read error. V usage is TRBV3-1 and J usage is TRBJ2-2, with TRBD2 matching over 11 bases. Germline V CDR1 and CDR2: LGHDT, YNNKEL (reference sequence). This CDR3 contains 15 residues. V lost 2 bases and J lost 7; bases outside the gene matches: 3. CDR3 region: CASSQLAGGVGELFC. The DNA of the CDR3 is TGTGCCAGCAGCCAACTAGCGGGAGGTGTCGGGGAGCTGTTTTGT.

This chain uses TRBV4-1 with TRBJ1-1; D gene ambiguous. Germline V lookup: CDR1 MGHRA, CDR2 YSYEKL. V lost 0 bases, J lost 6 bases, and 14 bases lay in between. The CDR3 sequence is 15 residues long. CDR3 bases: TGCGCCAGCAGCCAAGATGGGGAGGGTTCGGCTGAAGCTTTCTTT. Translating it yields CASSQDGEGSAEAFF.

The V gene is TRBV10-2, the J gene TRBJ2-3; 9 bases map to TRBD2. J lost 5 bases, V lost 6 bases, and 9 bases had no gene match. The length of the CDR3 is 15 residues. Germline values: CDR1 WSHSY, CDR2 SAAADI. As DNA, the CDR3 is TGCGCCAGCAGCCCCGGGACTAGCACCGGAGATACGCAGTATTTT. It translates to CASSPGTSTGDTQYF.